This T cell receptor beta chain is drawn from a study of cytomegalovirus exposure and HLA in healthy donors. This PCR relied on a set of 60 Vbeta primers and 13 Jbeta primers. TCRdb's copy holds only in-frame clones and misses some; the assay was immunoSEQ multiplex PCR. The repertoire holds roughly 190,000 clones, with about 80% as singletons. The V segment lost 5 bases and the J segment 9 bases; nucleotides outside the gene matches: 10. The germline V gene has CDR1 SGHNT and CDR2 YENEEA. The CDR3 extends over 15 amino acids. The source of this sequence is a woman aged 40 to 49 in good health and CMV-seronegative. Sequencing used PBMCs. This chain connects TRBV11-3 to TRBJ2-1, with TRBD1 matching over 10 bases. The CDR3 nucleotides read TGTGCCAGCAGCCCCGGGACAGGGGCCCTCAGTGAGCAGTTCTTC. It encodes CASSPGTGALSEQFF.